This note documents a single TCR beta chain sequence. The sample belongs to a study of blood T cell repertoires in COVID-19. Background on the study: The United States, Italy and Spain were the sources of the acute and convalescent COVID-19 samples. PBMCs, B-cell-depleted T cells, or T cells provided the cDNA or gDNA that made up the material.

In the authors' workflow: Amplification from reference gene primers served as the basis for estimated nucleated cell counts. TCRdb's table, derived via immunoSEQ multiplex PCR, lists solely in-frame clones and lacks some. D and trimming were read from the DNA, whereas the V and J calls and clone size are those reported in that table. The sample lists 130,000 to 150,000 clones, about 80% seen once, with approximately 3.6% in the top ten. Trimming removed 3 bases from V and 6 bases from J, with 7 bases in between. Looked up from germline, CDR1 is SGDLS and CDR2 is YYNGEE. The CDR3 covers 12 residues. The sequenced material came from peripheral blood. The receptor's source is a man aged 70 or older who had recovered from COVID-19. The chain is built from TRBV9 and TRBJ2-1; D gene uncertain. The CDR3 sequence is CASSAYGNEQFF. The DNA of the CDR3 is TGTGCCAGCAGCGCATACGGCAATGAGCAGTTCTTC.